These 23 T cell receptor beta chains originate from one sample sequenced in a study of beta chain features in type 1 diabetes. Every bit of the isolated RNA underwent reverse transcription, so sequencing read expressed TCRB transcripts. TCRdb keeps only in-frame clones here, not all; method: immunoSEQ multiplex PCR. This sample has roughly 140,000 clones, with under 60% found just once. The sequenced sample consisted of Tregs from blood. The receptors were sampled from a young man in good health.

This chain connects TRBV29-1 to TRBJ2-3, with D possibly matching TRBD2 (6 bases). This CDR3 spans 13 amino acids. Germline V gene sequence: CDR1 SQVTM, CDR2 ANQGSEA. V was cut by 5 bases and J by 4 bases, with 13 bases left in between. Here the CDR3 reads CSVRTTGPDTQYF. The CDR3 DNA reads TGCAGCGTTAGGACTACGGGGCCAGATACGCAGTATTTT.

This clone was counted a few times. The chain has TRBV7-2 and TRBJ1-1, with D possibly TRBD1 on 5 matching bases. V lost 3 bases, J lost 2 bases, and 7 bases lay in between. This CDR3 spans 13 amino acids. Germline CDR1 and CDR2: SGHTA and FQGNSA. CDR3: CASSFGGNTEAFF. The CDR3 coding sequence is TGTGCCAGCAGCTTCGGGGGAAACACTGAAGCTTTCTTT.

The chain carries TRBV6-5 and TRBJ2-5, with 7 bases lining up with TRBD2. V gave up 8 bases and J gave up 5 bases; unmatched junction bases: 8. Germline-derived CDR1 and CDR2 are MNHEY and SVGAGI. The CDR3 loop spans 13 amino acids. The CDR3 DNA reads TGTGCCAGCGGCTATAGCGGGTCGGAGACCCAGTACTTC. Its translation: CASGYSGSETQYF.

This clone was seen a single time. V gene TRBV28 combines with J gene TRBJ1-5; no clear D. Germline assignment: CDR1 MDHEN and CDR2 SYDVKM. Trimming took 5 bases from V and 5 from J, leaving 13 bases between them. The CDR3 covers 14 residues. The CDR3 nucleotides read TGTGCCAGCAGTCTCGATTCCGGTCATCAGCCCCAGCATTTT. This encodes CASSLDSGHQPQHF.

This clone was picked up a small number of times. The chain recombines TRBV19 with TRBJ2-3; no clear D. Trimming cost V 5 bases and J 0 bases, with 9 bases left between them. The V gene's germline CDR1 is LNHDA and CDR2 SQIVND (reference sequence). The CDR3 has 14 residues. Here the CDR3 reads CASSLRGSTDTQYF. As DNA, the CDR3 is TGTGCCAGTAGTCTCCGAGGCAGCACAGATACGCAGTATTTT.

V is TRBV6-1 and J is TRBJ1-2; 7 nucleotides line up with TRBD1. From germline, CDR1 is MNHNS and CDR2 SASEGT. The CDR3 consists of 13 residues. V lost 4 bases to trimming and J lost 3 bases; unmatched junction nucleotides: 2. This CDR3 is CASSVTGHYGYTF. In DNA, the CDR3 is TGTGCCAGCAGTGTGACAGGGCACTATGGCTACACCTTC.

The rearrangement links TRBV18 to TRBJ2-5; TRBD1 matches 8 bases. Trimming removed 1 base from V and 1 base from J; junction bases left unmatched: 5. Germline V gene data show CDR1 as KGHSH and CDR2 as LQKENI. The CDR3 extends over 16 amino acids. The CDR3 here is CASSPRDRGSQETQYF. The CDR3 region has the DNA TGTGCCAGCTCACCACGCGACAGGGGATCCCAAGAGACCCAGTACTTC.

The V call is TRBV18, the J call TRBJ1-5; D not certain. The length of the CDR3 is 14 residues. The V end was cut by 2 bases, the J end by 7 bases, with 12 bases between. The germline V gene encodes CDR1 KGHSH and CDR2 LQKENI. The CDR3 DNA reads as TGTGCCAGCTCACCAGTATCGGGTGGGCAGCCCCAGCATTTT. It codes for CASSPVSGGQPQHF. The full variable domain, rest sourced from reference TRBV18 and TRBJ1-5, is NAGVMQNPRHLVRRRGQEARLRCSPMKGHSHVYWYRQLPEEGLKFMVYLQKENIIDESGMPKERFSAEFPKEGPSILRIQQVVRGDSAAYFCASSPVSGGQPQHFGDGTRLSIL.

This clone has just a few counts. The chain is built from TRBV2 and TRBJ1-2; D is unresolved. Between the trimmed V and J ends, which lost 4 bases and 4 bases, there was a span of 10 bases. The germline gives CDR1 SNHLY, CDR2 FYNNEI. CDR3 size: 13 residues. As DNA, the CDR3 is TGTGCCAGCAGTGCGAGAGGCATCTATGGCTACACCTTC. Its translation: CASSARGIYGYTF.

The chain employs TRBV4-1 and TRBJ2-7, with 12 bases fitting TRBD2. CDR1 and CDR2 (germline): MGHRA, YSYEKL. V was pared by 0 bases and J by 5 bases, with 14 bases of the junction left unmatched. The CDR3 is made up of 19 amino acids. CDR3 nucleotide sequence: TGCGCCAGCAGCCAAGAAGGCTCCCCGACTAGCGGGAGAAACCACGAGCAGTACTTC. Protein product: CASSQEGSPTSGRNHEQYF.

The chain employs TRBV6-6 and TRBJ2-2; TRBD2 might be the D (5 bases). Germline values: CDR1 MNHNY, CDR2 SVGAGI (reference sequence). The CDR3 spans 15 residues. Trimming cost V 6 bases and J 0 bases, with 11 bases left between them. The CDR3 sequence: CASRRIGANTGELFF. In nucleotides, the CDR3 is TGTGCCAGCAGGCGCATCGGGGCGAACACCGGGGAGCTGTTTTTT.

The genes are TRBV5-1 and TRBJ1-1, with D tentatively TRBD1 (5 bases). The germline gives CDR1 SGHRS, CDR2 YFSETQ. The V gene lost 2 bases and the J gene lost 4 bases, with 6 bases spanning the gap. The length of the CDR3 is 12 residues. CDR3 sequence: CASSLGATEAFF. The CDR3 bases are TGCGCCAGCAGCTTAGGGGCCACTGAAGCTTTCTTT.

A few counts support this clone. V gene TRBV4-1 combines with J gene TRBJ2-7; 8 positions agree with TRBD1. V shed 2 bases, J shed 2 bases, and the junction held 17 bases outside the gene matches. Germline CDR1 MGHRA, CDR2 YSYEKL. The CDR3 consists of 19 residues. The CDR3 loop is CASSQTPRGATGVPYEQYF. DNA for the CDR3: TGCGCCAGCAGCCAAACCCCGAGAGGAGCGACAGGGGTCCCCTACGAGCAGTACTTC.

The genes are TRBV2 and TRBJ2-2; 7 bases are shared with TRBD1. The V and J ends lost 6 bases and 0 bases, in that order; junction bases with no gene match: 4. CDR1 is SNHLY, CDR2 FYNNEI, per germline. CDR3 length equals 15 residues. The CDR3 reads CASSRQGANTGELFF. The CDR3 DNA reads TGTGCCAGCAGCCGACAGGGCGCGAACACCGGGGAGCTGTTTTTT.

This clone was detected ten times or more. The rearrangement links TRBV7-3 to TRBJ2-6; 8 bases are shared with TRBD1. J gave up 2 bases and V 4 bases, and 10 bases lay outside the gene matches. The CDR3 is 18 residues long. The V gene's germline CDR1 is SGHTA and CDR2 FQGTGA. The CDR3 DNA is TGTGCCAGCAGCTCAGAACTCTTACAGGGGGCTGGGGCCAACGTCCTGACTTTC. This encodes CASSSELLQGAGANVLTF.

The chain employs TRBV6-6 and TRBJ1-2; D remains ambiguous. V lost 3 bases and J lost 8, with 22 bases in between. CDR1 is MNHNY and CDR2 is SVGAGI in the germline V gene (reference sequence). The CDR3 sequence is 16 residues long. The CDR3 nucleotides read TGTGCCAGCAGTTATCACCTCCGTGGGCAAATGGGCGGCTACACCTTC. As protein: CASSYHLRGQMGGYTF.

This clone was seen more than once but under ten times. DNA of the CDR3: TGTGCCAGCAGTTACATCGGGGGAGGGGAGACCCAGTACTTC. It encodes CASSYIGGGETQYF. The rearrangement links TRBV6-5 to TRBJ2-5, with 7 bases that match TRBD2. The germline CDR1 and CDR2 sequences are MNHEY and SVGAGI. This CDR3 has 14 residues. V shed 2 bases, J shed 5 bases, and the junction held 5 bases outside the gene matches.

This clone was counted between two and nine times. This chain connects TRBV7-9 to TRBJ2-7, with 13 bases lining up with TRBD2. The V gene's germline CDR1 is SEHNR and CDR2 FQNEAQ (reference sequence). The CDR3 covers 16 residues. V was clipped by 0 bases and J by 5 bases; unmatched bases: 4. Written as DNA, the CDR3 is TGTGCCAGCAGCTTAGCGGTACTAGCGGGAGGGCACGAGCAGTACTTC. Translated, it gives CASSLAVLAGGHEQYF.

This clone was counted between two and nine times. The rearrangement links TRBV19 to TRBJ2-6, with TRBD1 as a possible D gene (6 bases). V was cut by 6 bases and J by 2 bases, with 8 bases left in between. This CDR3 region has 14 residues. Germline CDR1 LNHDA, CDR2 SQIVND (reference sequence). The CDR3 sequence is CASSNRAGANVLTF. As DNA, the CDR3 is TGTGCCAGTAGCAACAGGGCTGGGGCCAACGTCCTGACTTTC.

The DNA of the CDR3 is TGTGCCAGCAGCTTCCTCGGTCGCGCCTACGAGCAGTACTTC. Encoded protein: CASSFLGRAYEQYF. V gene TRBV7-2 combines with J gene TRBJ2-7; D remains unclear. Looked up from germline, CDR1 is SGHTA and CDR2 is FQGNSA. Trimming took 3 bases from V and 2 from J, leaving 11 bases between them. The CDR3 has 14 residues. Using reference TRBV7-2 and TRBJ2-7 for the parts outside the CDR3, the full variable domain is GAGVSQSPSNKVTEKGKDVELRCDPISGHTALYWYRQSLGQGLEFLIYFQGNSAPDKSGLPSDRFSAERTGGSVSTLTIQRTQQEDSAVYLCASSFLGRAYEQYFGPGTRLTVT.

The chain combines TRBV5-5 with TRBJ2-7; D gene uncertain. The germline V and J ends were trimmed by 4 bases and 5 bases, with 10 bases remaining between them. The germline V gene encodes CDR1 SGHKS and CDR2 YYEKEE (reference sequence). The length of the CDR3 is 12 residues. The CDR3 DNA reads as TGTGCCAGCAGCGGCCCCGGAGACGAGCAGTACTTC. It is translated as CASSGPGDEQYF.

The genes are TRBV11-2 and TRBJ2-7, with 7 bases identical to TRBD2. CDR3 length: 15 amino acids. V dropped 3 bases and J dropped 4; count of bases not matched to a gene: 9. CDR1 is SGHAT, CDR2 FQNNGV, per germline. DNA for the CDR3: TGTGCCAGCAGCTTTTCCCAGTCTAGCGGTTACGAGCAGTACTTC. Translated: CASSFSQSSGYEQYF.

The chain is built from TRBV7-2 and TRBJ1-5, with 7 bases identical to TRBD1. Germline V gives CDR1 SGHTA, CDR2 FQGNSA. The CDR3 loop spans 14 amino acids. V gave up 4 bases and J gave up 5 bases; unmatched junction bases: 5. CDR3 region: CASSSDRAYQPQHF. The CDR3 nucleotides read TGTGCCAGCAGCTCAGACAGGGCGTATCAGCCCCAGCATTTT.